This TCR beta chain was profiled in a study of T cells in Graves' hyperthyroidism and ophthalmopathy. Germline CDR1 is PRHDT and CDR2 is FYEKMQ (reference sequence). V lost 2 bases to trimming and J lost 3 bases, with 10 bases between them. This CDR3 region has 15 residues. It was RNA transcripts that yielded the amplified TCR beta CDR3 regions. A set of HTBI primers served as the primers for a first-round RT-PCR of the TCR CDR3. TCRdb fed the multiplex PCR reads into MiXCR, producing one record per CDR3 protein. The sample lists hundreds of thousands of distinct CDR3 sequences, 38% seen once, with around 9.3% in the top ten. With a duration under 2 months, the hyperthyroidism was newly diagnosed in patients aged 18 to 65. From more than 9.5 ml of fresh peripheral blood, PBMCs were isolated.

Sequenced material: blood. The rearrangement links TRBV13 to TRBJ1-4, with D unresolved. This clonotype was obtained from a man aged 18 to 29 with Graves' hyperthyroidism. This CDR3 is CASSLFEESNEKLFF. The DNA for the CDR3 is TGTGCCAGCAGCTTATTTGAGGAGTCTAATGAAAAACTGTTTTTT. The whole variable domain, remainder taken from reference TRBV13 and TRBJ1-4, is AAGVIQSPRHLIKEKRETATLKCYPIPRHDTVYWYQQGPGQDPQFLISFYEKMQSDKGSIPDRFSAQQFSDYHSELNMSSLELGDSALYFCASSLFEESNEKLFFGSGTQLSVL.